The 22 T cell receptor beta chains presented below share a single source sample, sequenced in a study of T cell responses to AZD1222 COVID-19 vaccine. Method: immunoSEQ multiplex PCR; TCRdb's copy keeps in-frame clones and lacks some. The profile covers 160,000 or so clones, with 80% to 90% appearing a single time and about 4.1% taken by the ten largest. The sequencing here drew on peripheral blood, taken 28 days after the second dose of the MenACWY control vaccine. These receptors were collected from an adult who received the MenACWY meningococcal vaccine as a control.

The chain is built from TRBV6-5 and TRBJ1-4; D not resolved. The CDR3 loop spans 14 amino acids. Trimming shortened V by 1 base and J by 8 bases, and 11 bases separated the two germline ends. Germline V gives CDR1 MNHEY, CDR2 SVGAGI. The CDR3 sequence is CASSYYEGREKLFF. CDR3 in DNA: TGTGCCAGCAGTTACTATGAGGGTAGGGAAAAACTGTTTTTT.

The rearrangement uses TRBV28 and TRBJ1-2; maybe TRBD1 (6 bases). Trimming shortened V by 8 bases and J by 7 bases, and 17 bases separated the two germline ends. The CDR3 is 13 residues long. CDR1 MDHEN and CDR2 SYDVKM come from the germline V gene. In DNA form, the CDR3 reads TGTGCCAGCCAAGCCGACAGGAGAGGTGGCTACACCTTC. As protein: CASQADRRGGYTF.

This sequence joins TRBV5-4 and TRBJ1-6, with 9 bases fitting TRBD1. The germline gives CDR1 SGHNT, CDR2 YYREEE (reference sequence). The CDR3 runs to 15 residues. With V trimmed by 1 base and J by 8 bases, 4 bases remained unmatched. The chain's CDR3 is CASSLNRGLDSPLHF. CDR3 nucleotides: TGTGCCAGCAGCTTGAACAGGGGGCTAGATTCACCCCTCCACTTT. The full variable domain, rest sourced from reference TRBV5-4 and TRBJ1-6, is ETGVTQSPTHLIKTRGQQVTLRCSSQSGHNTVSWYQQALGQGPQFIFQYYREEENGRGNFPPRFSGLQFPNYSSELNVNALELDDSALYLCASSLNRGLDSPLHFGNGTRLTVT.

The chain has TRBV18 and TRBJ2-7; 10 bases align to TRBD2. V shed 3 bases, J shed 12 bases, and the junction held 11 bases outside the gene matches. The CDR3 consists of 14 residues. Germline V gene sequence: CDR1 KGHSH, CDR2 LQKENI. CDR3 DNA: TGTGCCAGCTCACCGTCCCTAGCGGGAGAGCCCCGGTACTTC. Encoded protein: CASSPSLAGEPRYF.

This sequence joins TRBV27 and TRBJ2-2; D is possibly TRBD2 (6 bases). V lost 8 bases, J lost 4 bases, and 11 bases lay in between. The CDR3 length is 13 residues. Germline CDR1 MNHEY, CDR2 SMNVEV (reference sequence). CDR3 protein: CASGVGGTGELFF. The CDR3 nucleotides are TGTGCCAGCGGGGTCGGGGGCACCGGGGAGCTGTTTTTT.

This clone was counted a few times. The chain uses TRBV27 and TRBJ1-5; no clear D. This CDR3 spans 17 amino acids. Germline loops: CDR1 MNHEY, CDR2 SMNVEV (reference sequence). The V end lost 2 bases, the J end lost 3 bases, and 17 bases lay between the germline ends. The DNA of the CDR3 is TGTGCCAGCAGTTTAAGCCCTCTCGGACTGCACAATCAGCCCCAGCATTTT. Protein sequence: CASSLSPLGLHNQPQHF.

This chain connects TRBV18 to TRBJ1-2; D ambiguous. From germline, CDR1 is KGHSH and CDR2 LQKENI. The CDR3 runs to 16 residues. The ends were cut back, 3 bases at V and 2 bases at J, with 16 bases in the middle. CDR3 amino acids: CASSPREKAVNYGYTF. CDR3 bases: TGTGCCAGCTCACCTAGGGAAAAGGCAGTGAACTATGGCTACACCTTC. The full variable domain, its missing parts supplied by reference TRBV18 and TRBJ1-2, is NAGVMQNPRHLVRRRGQEARLRCSPMKGHSHVYWYRQLPEEGLKFMVYLQKENIIDESGMPKERFSAEFPKEGPSILRIQQVVRGDSAAYFCASSPREKAVNYGYTFGSGTRLTVV.

The CDR3: CATGQGEGTQYF. The CDR3 nucleotides read TGTGCCACCGGACAGGGAGAGGGGACCCAGTACTTC. This chain uses TRBV24-1 with TRBJ2-5; 8 nucleotides align to TRBD1. This CDR3 is built from 12 residues. The J segment lost 7 bases and the V segment lost 9 bases, leaving 6 bases of the junction unmatched. CDR1 KGHDR and CDR2 SFDVKD come from the germline V gene.

The chain employs TRBV19 and TRBJ1-4; 7 bases align to TRBD1. V lost 7 bases and J lost 6; bases outside the gene matches: 8. The CDR3 extends over 14 amino acids. CDR1 and CDR2 from the germline V gene are LNHDA and SQIVND (reference sequence). In DNA, the CDR3 is TGTGCCAGTACAACGACAGGGATATATGAAAAACTGTTTTTT. Translating gives CASTTTGIYEKLFF.

This clone was seen just once. This rearrangement joins TRBV4-3 to TRBJ2-6; 7 nucleotides match TRBD1. The CDR3 has 18 residues. The J segment lost 0 bases and the V segment lost 2 bases, leaving 7 bases of the junction unmatched. Germline V gives CDR1 LGHNA, CDR2 YSLEER. The chain's CDR3 is CASSQTGTVNSGANVLTF. CDR3 in DNA: TGCGCCAGCAGCCAAACCGGGACAGTAAACTCTGGGGCCAACGTCCTGACTTTC.

V usage is TRBV30 and J usage is TRBJ2-7, with D perhaps matching TRBD2 (5 bases). Germline V lookup: CDR1 GTSNPN, CDR2 SVGIG (reference sequence). Deletions cut 3 bases from V and 3 bases from J, with 12 bases between. The CDR3 sequence is 13 residues long. The CDR3 sequence is CAWRISVDYEQYF. The CDR3 coding sequence is TGTGCCTGGAGGATTAGCGTAGACTACGAGCAGTACTTC. Variable domain in full (rest from reference TRBV30 and TRBJ2-7): SQTIHQWPATLVQPVGSPLSLECTVEGTSNPNLYWYRQAAGRGLQLLFYSVGIGQISSEVPQNLSASRPQDRQFILSSKKLLLSDSGFYLCAWRISVDYEQYFGPGTRLTVT.

As regards this clone: Other DNA sequences in this sample translate to the same CDR3. V usage is TRBV19 and J usage is TRBJ1-1, with a weak D call TRBD1 (5 bases). Per germline, CDR1 LNHDA and CDR2 SQIVND (reference sequence). This CDR3 is built from 12 residues. Between the trimmed V and J ends, which lost 2 bases and 4 bases, there was a span of 5 bases. CDR3 protein: CASSIRGTEAFF. Written as DNA, the CDR3 is TGTGCCAGTAGTATAAGGGGCACTGAAGCTTTCTTT.

The rearrangement uses TRBV7-9 and TRBJ1-4; weak D call: TRBD1 (5 bases). Germline CDR1 SEHNR, CDR2 FQNEAQ (reference sequence). Deletions cut 5 bases from V and 6 bases from J, with 19 bases between. CDR3 length: 16 amino acids. The CDR3 nucleotides read TGTGCCAGCAGCCAGACCGGCCGGGGGTCGGATGAAAAACTGTTTTTT. This encodes CASSQTGRGSDEKLFF.

J is TRBJ2-5 and V is TRBV24-1; D might be TRBD1 (6 bases). The V gene lost 1 base and the J gene lost 3 bases, with 11 bases spanning the gap. Germline lookup yields CDR1 KGHDR and CDR2 SFDVKD. There are 15 residues in the CDR3. The CDR3 sequence is CATSDLTDRKETQYF. The CDR3 coding sequence is TGTGCCACCAGTGATTTAACGGACAGAAAAGAGACCCAGTACTTC.

This rearrangement joins TRBV27 to TRBJ1-2, with 7 positions matching TRBD1. Germline trimming cut 5 bases from V and 4 bases from J; bases unmatched to any gene: 7. CDR1 MNHEY and CDR2 SMNVEV come from the germline V gene (reference sequence). The length of the CDR3 is 14 residues. CDR3 sequence reads: CASSERQGPYGYTF. The CDR3 nucleotides are TGTGCCAGCAGTGAACGACAGGGCCCCTATGGCTACACCTTC.

This chain uses TRBV4-3 with TRBJ2-4, with D maybe TRBD2 (5 bases). Germline CDR1 reads LGHNA; CDR2 reads YSLEER. The ends were cut back, 1 base at V and 8 bases at J, with 18 bases in the middle. CDR3 size: 16 residues. CDR3 sequence reads: CASSQVPTTSADIQYF. The CDR3, as DNA: TGCGCCAGCAGCCAAGTCCCGACTACTTCCGCGGACATTCAGTACTTC.

The chain couples TRBV4-3 to TRBJ1-3; D unresolved. CDR3 length: 16 amino acids. CDR1 LGHNA and CDR2 YSLEER come from the germline V gene. Trimming shortened V by 1 base and J by 7 bases, and 17 bases separated the two germline ends. In DNA, the CDR3 is TGCGCCAGCAGCCAAGCCATACAAGGCGCAGTGAACACCATATATTTT. Protein: CASSQAIQGAVNTIYF.

The chain links TRBV19 to TRBJ1-1; TRBD1 might be the D (5 bases). V was pared by 5 bases and J by 12 bases, with 19 bases between. Germline CDR1 LNHDA, CDR2 SQIVND (reference sequence). The CDR3 spans 13 residues. DNA for the CDR3: TGTGCCAGTAGTCTAGGGTCCGGGACTAAGACTTTCTTT. Translating gives CASSLGSGTKTFF.

V usage is TRBV24-1 and J usage is TRBJ2-2, with D possibly called TRBD1 or TRBD2 (5 bases each). Germline V CDR1 and CDR2: KGHDR, SFDVKD. Trimming removed 1 base at V and 3 bases at J, with 14 bases between. This CDR3 comprises 17 residues. The CDR3 sequence: CATSDFRGRGDTGELFF. The CDR3, as DNA: TGTGCCACCAGTGATTTTCGGGGTAGAGGGGACACCGGGGAGCTGTTTTTT.

This chain links TRBV6-2 or TRBV6-3 with TRBJ2-7; TRBD1 matches at 7 bases. The CDR3 totals 13 residues. Trimming cost V 5 bases and J 2 bases; bases outside gene matches: 3. Germline V gene sequence: CDR1 MNHEY, CDR2 SVGEGT. CDR3 DNA: TGTGCCAGCAGTAGGGGGACAGCCTACGAGCAGTACTTC. Translation: CASSRGTAYEQYF.

V gene TRBV25-1 combines with J gene TRBJ2-2; perhaps TRBD1 as D (5 bases). CDR1 is MGHDK, CDR2 SYGVNS, per germline. This CDR3 has 16 amino acids. V lost 0 bases, J lost 6 bases, and 14 bases lay in between. As DNA, the CDR3 is TGTGCCAGCAGTGAATATAGTCAGGGTAGTCCCGGGGAGCTGTTTTTT. This gives the protein CASSEYSQGSPGELFF. Looking up the rest from reference TRBV25-1 and TRBJ2-2 gives the full variable domain: EADIYQTPRYLVIGTGKKITLECSQTMGHDKMYWYQQDPGMELHLIHYSYGVNSTEKGDLSSESTVSRIRTEHFPLTLESARPSHTSQYLCASSEYSQGSPGELFFGEGSRLTVL.

V and J are TRBV6-1 and TRBJ1-5; D gene unclear. The CDR3 is made up of 14 amino acids. Germline CDR1 reads MNHNS; CDR2 reads SASEGT. Trimming took 0 bases from V and 7 from J, leaving 10 bases between them. The DNA of the CDR3 is TGTGCCAGCAGTGAAGCACATTTAGGGCAGCCCCAGCATTTT. Amino acid sequence: CASSEAHLGQPQHF.